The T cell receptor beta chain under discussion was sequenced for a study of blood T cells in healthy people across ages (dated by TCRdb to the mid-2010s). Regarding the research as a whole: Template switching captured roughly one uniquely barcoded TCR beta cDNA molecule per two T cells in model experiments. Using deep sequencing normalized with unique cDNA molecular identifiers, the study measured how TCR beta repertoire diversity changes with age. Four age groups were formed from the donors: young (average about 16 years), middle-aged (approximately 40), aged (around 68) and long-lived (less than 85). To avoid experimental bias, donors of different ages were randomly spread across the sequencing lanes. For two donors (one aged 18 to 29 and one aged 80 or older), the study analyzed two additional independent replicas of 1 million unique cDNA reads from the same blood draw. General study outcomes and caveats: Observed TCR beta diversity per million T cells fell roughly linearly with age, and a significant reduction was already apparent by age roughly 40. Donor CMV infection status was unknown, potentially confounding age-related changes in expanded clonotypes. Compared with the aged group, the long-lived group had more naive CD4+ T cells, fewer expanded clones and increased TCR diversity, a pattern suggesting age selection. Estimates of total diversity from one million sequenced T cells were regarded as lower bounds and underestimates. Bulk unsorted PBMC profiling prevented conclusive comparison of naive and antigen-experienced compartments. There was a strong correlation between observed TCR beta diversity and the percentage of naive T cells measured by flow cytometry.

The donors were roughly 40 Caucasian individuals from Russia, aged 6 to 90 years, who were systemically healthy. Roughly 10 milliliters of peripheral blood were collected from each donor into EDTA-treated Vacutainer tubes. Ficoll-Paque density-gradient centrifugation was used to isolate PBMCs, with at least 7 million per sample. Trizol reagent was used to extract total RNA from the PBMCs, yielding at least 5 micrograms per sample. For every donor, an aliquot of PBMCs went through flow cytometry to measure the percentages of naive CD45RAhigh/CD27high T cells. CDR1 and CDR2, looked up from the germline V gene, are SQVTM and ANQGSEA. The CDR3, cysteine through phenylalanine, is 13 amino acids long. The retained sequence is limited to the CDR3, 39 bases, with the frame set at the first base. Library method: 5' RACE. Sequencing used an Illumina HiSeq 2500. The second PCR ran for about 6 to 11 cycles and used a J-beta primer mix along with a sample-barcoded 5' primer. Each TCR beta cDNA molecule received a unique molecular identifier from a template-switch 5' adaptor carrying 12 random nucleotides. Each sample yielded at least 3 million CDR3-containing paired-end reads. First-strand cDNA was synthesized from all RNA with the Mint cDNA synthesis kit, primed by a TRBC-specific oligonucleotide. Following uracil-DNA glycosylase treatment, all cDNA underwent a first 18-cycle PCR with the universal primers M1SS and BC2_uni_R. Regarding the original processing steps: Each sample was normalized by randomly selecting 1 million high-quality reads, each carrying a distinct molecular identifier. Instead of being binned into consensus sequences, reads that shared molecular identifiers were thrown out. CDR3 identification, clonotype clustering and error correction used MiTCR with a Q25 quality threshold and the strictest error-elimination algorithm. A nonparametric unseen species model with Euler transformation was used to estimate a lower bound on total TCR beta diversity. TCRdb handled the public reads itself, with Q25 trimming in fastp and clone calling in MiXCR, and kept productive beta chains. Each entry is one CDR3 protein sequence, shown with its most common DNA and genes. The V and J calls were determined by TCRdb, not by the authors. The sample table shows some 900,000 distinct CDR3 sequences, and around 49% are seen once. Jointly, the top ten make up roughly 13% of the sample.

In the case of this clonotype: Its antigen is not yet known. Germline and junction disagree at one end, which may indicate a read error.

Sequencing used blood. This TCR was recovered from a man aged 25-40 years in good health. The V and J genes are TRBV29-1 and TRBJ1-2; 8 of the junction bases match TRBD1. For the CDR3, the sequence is CSVGDRGLYSYTF. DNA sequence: TGTAGCGTTGGAGACAGGGGTTTGTACTCCTACACCTTC.